This paragraph reports one TCR beta chain. Its specificity is not known. The ends were cut back, 6 bases at V and 6 bases at J, with 12 bases in the middle. The CDR3 runs to 12 residues. Germline V gives CDR1 SNHLY, CDR2 FYNNEI. The data were obtained in a study of T cells in localized non-small cell lung cancer. Findings and caveats of the study: Appearance in adjacent lung was seen for a median about 58 of the top 100 tumor clones.

The repertoire was sequenced with immunoSEQ multiplex PCR; TCRdb's copy has only in-frame clones and lacks some. There are about 45,000 clones in the sample; more than 85% occur only once, and 10% to 13% lies in the top ten. The sample here was PBMCs, taken before any cancer treatment. This sequence was found in a woman aged 35 to 75 with stage II lung adenocarcinoma. The chain joins TRBV2 to TRBJ2-7, with D possibly being TRBD2 (7 bases). The CDR3 DNA is TGTGCCAGCAGGTATGGGGGGGCCGAGCAGTACTTC. Residues: CASRYGGAEQYF.